The TCR beta chain under discussion was sequenced for a study of T cells in Graves' hyperthyroidism and ophthalmopathy (dated by TCRdb to between 2018 and 2021). In the study overall: Peripheral blood was collected at initial diagnosis, before any treatment. Whether ophthalmopathy could be predicted prospectively was tested in an independent validation cohort made up of under 20 hyperthyroidism patients plus 17 patients who later progressed to ophthalmopathy. TCR V-J signatures able to tell the groups apart were searched for in a discovery cohort of 100 patients, of whom under 45 had Graves' ophthalmopathy and some 60 had stable Graves' hyperthyroidism. Once sampling was done, hyperthyroidism patients were given methimazole at a starting dose of 30 mg daily, whereas ophthalmopathy patients were given high-dose intravenous methylprednisolone. The roughly 94 discovery patients were randomly divided into training and test sets at a 7:3 ratio. In several Graves' hyperthyroidism patients, the study also compared T-cell repertoires from thyroid tissue with T-cell repertoires from blood. The paper describes TCR Vbeta CDR3 sequencing of 120 to 150 peripheral blood samples, made up of 43 ophthalmopathy patients, roughly 80 hyperthyroidism patients and 17 progressor patients.

The CDR3 holds 15 amino acids from the cysteine to the phenylalanine. Only the CDR3 region is kept as DNA, spanning 45 bases read in frame from base 1. Looking up the germline V gene yields CDR1 SGHAT and CDR2 FQNNGV. V loses 5 bases at its end and J loses 1 base; junction bases beyond the gene matches: 6. Summary of the overall study and its limitations: No statistical method was used to set the sample size in advance, and investigators knew the group allocation. Blood samples also contained most of the expanded thyroid clonotypes (frequency above 0.001), which suggests that blood repertoires may reflect thyroid immune responses. In cross-validation, a model built on a 13 V-J signature told ophthalmopathy apart from stable hyperthyroidism with 85% to 90% sensitivity and about 81% specificity, and in testing the same model reached 80%/75%. In validation, the model predicted progression to ophthalmopathy with approximately 70% sensitivity and less than 75% specificity, a median of approximately 6.7 months before onset.

TCR beta CDR3 regions were amplified from RNA transcripts. The TCR CDR3 was subjected to a first round of RT-PCR using the HTBI primer set and the Qiagen OneStep RT-PCR kit. A second multiplex PCR round built the libraries, followed by size selection and purification. Sequencing of the libraries was done on an Illumina HiSeq2000 using paired-end 100 bp reads. The study's own analysis went as follows. Raw data were processed with SOAPnuke, discarding reads with adapters, uncalled bases, mean Phred below 15, or no exact constant-primer or identifier match. COPE v1.2.5 was used to merge high-quality paired reads, and clonotypes were defined as unique nucleotide sequences. MiTCR v1.1 was used to align clonotypes to the IMGT TRBV, TRBD and TRBJ reference segments. Only V-J combinations with frequency above 0.0001, covering approximately 99% of repertoires, were analysed. A TCS score was defined as the ratio between F50 (clonal expansion) and ExV (chaos), using BLOSUM62-based TCRdist between CDR3 peptides within each V-J. Welch's t-statistics and random forest reduced 500 to 550 V-J features to under 15, which were used in a naive Bayes classifier (R e1071). TCRdb trimmed the raw reads at Q25, called clones with MiXCR and kept productive beta chains. Each CDR3 protein gets just one entry, which takes the most common genes and DNA from the rows behind it. The V and J calls and clone size come from TCRdb's table, not from the authors' own analysis. The sample table lists hundreds of thousands of distinct CDR3 sequences, roughly 15% of them with a count of one. Approximately 35% of the sample is held by the ten biggest clonotypes.

Ophthalmopathy patients had moderately to severely active disease, Clinical Activity Score of at least 3, NOSPECS grade of at least 4, and duration under 3 months. Any patient with an uncontrolled infection, another autoimmune disease, pregnancy or lactation was excluded. Clinical symptoms, serum thyroxine and TRAb, thyroid ultrasound, and orbital computed tomography formed the basis for the diagnoses. Ficoll-Paque density gradient centrifugation was used to isolate PBMCs from approximately 10 ml of fresh peripheral blood. Trizol reagent was used to extract total RNA, and RNA quality was then checked on an Agilent 2100 Bioanalyzer. This clonotype has ten or more counts. This receptor's antigen is unknown. No base quality information exists; no much larger clone differs at one position.

The sample comprised blood. This clonotype was sampled from a woman aged 40-49 years with Graves' ophthalmopathy. The V and J segments used are TRBV11-2 and TRBJ2-3, and TRBD2 aligns with 7 junction nucleotides. CDR3 protein: CASSIWAGGTDTQYF. The DNA sequence is TGTGCCAGCAGCATATGGGCGGGAGGCACAGATACGCAGTATTTT.